The 24 T cell receptor beta chains below all came from one sample that was sequenced in a study of monozygotic twins with inflammatory bowel disease. TCRdb re-called the 5' RACE reads and gives one entry per CDR3 protein, without DNA. The repertoire table contains more than 100,000 distinct CDR3 sequences. The source material was blood. The receptor source for this set is a human donor with ulcerative colitis or Crohn's disease, or a healthy co-twin of an affected twin (not recorded which).

The chain has TRBV20-1 and TRBJ2-1; TCRdb names TRBD2, which stays unverified in the absence of DNA. The germline V gene encodes CDR1 DFQATT and CDR2 SNEGSKA (reference sequence). CDR3 length: 16 residues. The CDR3 spells CSVPSRASGSYNEQFF.

The chain is built from TRBV6-2 or TRBV6-3 and TRBJ2-7; with no DNA, the TCRdb D assignment of TRBD1 cannot be verified. In germline, CDR1 is MNHEY, CDR2 SVGEGT. This CDR3 spans 14 amino acids. CDR3 region: CASRTRGRTYEQYF.

The V gene is TRBV19, the J gene TRBJ2-7; the TCRdb D gene call, TRBD2, has no DNA to confirm it. Germline CDR1 reads LNHDA; CDR2 reads SQIVND (reference sequence). This CDR3 is 14 amino acids long. The CDR3 spells CASRGHRGSYEQYF.

The chain carries TRBV7-2 and TRBJ2-7. Germline V gives CDR1 SGHTA, CDR2 FQGNSA. The CDR3 extends over 14 amino acids. The CDR3 sequence is CASSLSGSWDEQYF.

The chain combines TRBV5-5 with TRBJ1-2. The CDR3 covers 13 residues. Germline values: CDR1 SGHKS, CDR2 YYEKEE (reference sequence). CDR3 amino acids: CASSLAGNYGYTF.

V and J are TRBV10-3 and TRBJ1-1; no DNA is available, so the TRBD1 call from TCRdb remains unchecked. In germline, CDR1 is ENHRY, CDR2 SYGVKD. This CDR3 is 14 amino acids long. The CDR3 sequence is CAIDQGTRNTEAFF.

The CDR3 loop reads CASSRRAGDTSTDTQYF. The rearrangement links TRBV7-2 to TRBJ2-3; TCRdb lists TRBD1, though no DNA is available to test this call. The length of the CDR3 is 17 residues. The germline V gene has CDR1 SGHTA and CDR2 FQGNSA.

The chain recombines TRBV7-2 with TRBJ1-5. Germline V gene data show CDR1 as SGHTA and CDR2 as FQGNSA. The CDR3 spans 12 residues. The CDR3 sequence: CASSLDLQPQHF.

The V gene is TRBV5-1, the J gene TRBJ1-5. The CDR3 spans 14 residues. Germline-derived CDR1 and CDR2 are SGHRS and YFSETQ. The CDR3 sequence: CASSLGGSNQPQHF.

J is TRBJ2-7 and V is TRBV7-2. The CDR3 sequence is 14 residues long. Germline CDR1 is SGHTA and CDR2 is FQGNSA. Here the CDR3 reads CTSRPPGGSYEQYF.

V and J are TRBV6-1 and TRBJ2-3; TCRdb's assignment of TRBD2 cannot be checked, as there is no DNA. Germline V lookup: CDR1 MNHNS, CDR2 SASEGT. CDR3 length: 17 amino acids. This CDR3 is CASRPHLLAVSTDTQYF.

This sequence joins TRBV6-2 or TRBV6-3 and TRBJ2-3; as DNA is missing, the TRBD1 call by TCRdb cannot be tested. Germline V gives CDR1 MNHEY, CDR2 SVGEGT. The CDR3 totals 14 residues. The CDR3 spells CASSRDANTDTQYF.

The V call is TRBV5-1, the J call TRBJ2-2; TCRdb's D gene call, TRBD1, goes unchecked for lack of DNA. The length of the CDR3 is 14 residues. The V gene's germline CDR1 is SGHRS and CDR2 YFSETQ. The CDR3 here is CASSLDRGNGELFF. The whole variable domain, remainder taken from reference TRBV5-1 and TRBJ2-2, is KAGVTQTPRYLIKTRGQQVTLSCSPISGHRSVSWYQQTPGQGLQFLFEYFSETQRNKGNFPGRFSGRQFSNSRSEMNVSTLELGDSALYLCASSLDRGNGELFFGEGSRLTVL.

The V call is TRBV7-2, the J call TRBJ1-2; no DNA is available, so the TRBD1 call from TCRdb remains unchecked. This CDR3 comprises 16 residues. The germline V gene has CDR1 SGHTA and CDR2 FQGNSA. The CDR3 loop reads CASSSTPANRGYGYTF.

The V call is TRBV3-1, the J call TRBJ1-2; TCRdb's D gene call, TRBD1, goes unchecked for lack of DNA. This CDR3 has 18 residues. CDR1 LGHDT and CDR2 YNNKEL come from the germline V gene (reference sequence). The CDR3 loop reads CASSQVLETNRLNYGYTF. The whole variable domain, remainder taken from reference TRBV3-1 and TRBJ1-2, is DTAVSQTPKYLVTQMGNDKSIKCEQNLGHDTMYWYKQDSKKFLKIMFSYNNKELIINETVPNRFSPKSPDKAHLNLHINSLELGDSAVYFCASSQVLETNRLNYGYTFGSGTRLTVV.

CDR3 residues: CASSPGTSGSGGTQYF. This chain uses TRBV4-2 with TRBJ2-5; the TRBD2 assignment by TCRdb is unverifiable without DNA. Germline V lookup: CDR1 LGHNA, CDR2 YNFKEQ. The CDR3 length is 16 residues.

The V and J genes are TRBV20-1 and TRBJ2-2; TCRdb designates TRBD2, a call that cannot be tested without DNA. The CDR3 length is 17 residues. Germline values: CDR1 DFQATT, CDR2 SNEGSKA (reference sequence). This CDR3 reads CSARPASGGPNTGELFF.

The CDR3 loop reads CASSQVAGKLWNEQFF. The chain is built from TRBV3-1 and TRBJ2-1; the D call of TRBD2 rests on TCRdb alone, since no DNA is present to check it. CDR1 is LGHDT, CDR2 YNNKEL, per germline (reference sequence). The CDR3 has 16 residues.

The rearrangement links TRBV11-3 to TRBJ2-5. Germline V gene lookup returns CDR1 SGHNT and CDR2 YENEEA. This CDR3 is built from 13 residues. The CDR3 is CASSPSQEQTQYF.

The CDR3 sequence: CSAIGGPYTGELFF. The chain carries TRBV20-1 and TRBJ2-2; with no DNA, the TCRdb D assignment of TRBD1 cannot be verified. CDR1 is DFQATT, CDR2 SNEGSKA, per germline (reference sequence). The CDR3 runs 14 residues.

This sequence joins TRBV12-3 or TRBV12-4 and TRBJ2-2; TCRdb reports TRBD1, a call that lacks DNA to check it against. The CDR3 extends over 15 amino acids. The CDR3 loop reads CASSFRQGGTGELFF.

The V and J genes are TRBV12-3 or TRBV12-4 and TRBJ2-7. The CDR3 is 12 amino acids. The CDR3 region is CASSSQIYEQYF.

The J gene is TRBJ2-2, the V gene TRBV24-1. Germline CDR1 KGHDR, CDR2 SFDVKD. The CDR3 has 14 residues. The CDR3 is CATSGTTNTGELFF.

The chain combines TRBV19 with TRBJ1-5. The V gene's germline CDR1 is LNHDA and CDR2 SQIVND (reference sequence). This CDR3 is built from 13 residues. The CDR3 spells CASTIVGGQPQHF.